This T cell receptor beta chain was identified in a study of cytomegalovirus exposure and HLA in healthy donors. Study-wide results and caveats: DRB1 showed the most TCR associations and HLA-C the fewest in a later analysis, as rates varied by HLA locus.

Germline V gene lookup returns CDR1 GTSNPN and CDR2 SVGIG (reference sequence). This CDR3 is 14 amino acids long. Trimming cost V 0 bases and J 6 bases, with 15 bases left between them. PCR was performed using 60 Vbeta and 13 Jbeta primers. TCRdb's copy holds only in-frame clones and misses some; the assay was immunoSEQ multiplex PCR. The sample has approximately 130,000 clones, around 83% seen once. This clone was counted between two and nine times. Its antigen is not known. This chain uses TRBV30 with TRBJ2-7; possible D gene TRBD2, 7 bases. This receptor was obtained from a girl aged 2 to 10 in good health and CMV-seronegative. The specimen sequenced was PBMCs. CDR3 sequence reads: CAWSVGGPPIEQYF. The CDR3 DNA reads TGTGCCTGGAGTGTGGGGGGGCCTCCGATCGAGCAGTACTTC.